These 22 T cell receptor beta chains were sequenced from one sample in a study of blood T cell repertoires in COVID-19. Clones were sequenced by immunoSEQ multiplex PCR, and TCRdb holds only the in-frame ones, with some missing. Of about 98,000 clones in the sample, 81% were seen once. Sequenced input: peripheral blood. The source is a woman older than 75 with acute or convalescent COVID-19.

This rearrangement joins TRBV30 to TRBJ2-3, with D hard to call. V was pared by 0 bases and J by 3 bases, with 4 bases between. Germline values: CDR1 GTSNPN, CDR2 SVGIG (reference sequence). CDR3 length: 12 amino acids. CDR3 in amino acids: CAWSVETDTQYF. CDR3 DNA sequence: TGTGCCTGGAGTGTGGAGACAGATACGCAGTATTTT.

The chain recombines TRBV19 with TRBJ2-3; perhaps TRBD2 as D (6 bases). This CDR3 spans 15 amino acids. Trimming took off 4 bases at V and 1 base at J, with 12 bases between the two ends. Germline values: CDR1 LNHDA, CDR2 SQIVND (reference sequence). CDR3 sequence: CASSNLGGGTDTQYF. The CDR3, as DNA: TGTGCCAGTAGTAACCTAGGAGGGGGCACAGATACGCAGTATTTT.

This clone was seen more than once but under ten times. The gene calls are TRBV6-2 or TRBV6-3 and TRBJ2-1; tentative D call: TRBD2 (5 bases). Trimming cost V 6 bases and J 6 bases, with 15 bases left between them. Per germline, CDR1 MNHEY and CDR2 SVGEGT. The CDR3 has 14 residues. The CDR3 DNA reads as TGTGCCAGCAGCCCCAACGGACTTGTCAATGAGCAGTTCTTC. This sequence encodes CASSPNGLVNEQFF.

The chain is built from TRBV4-2 and TRBJ1-2, with 8 bases lining up with TRBD1. This CDR3 has 14 amino acids. V shed 4 bases and J 7 bases; nucleotides not matched to a gene: 8. The germline CDR1 and CDR2 sequences are LGHNA and YNFKEQ. CDR3 loop: CASSRPTGVGGYTF. The CDR3 DNA sequence: TGTGCCAGCAGCCGCCCGACAGGGGTTGGTGGCTACACCTTC.

V and J are TRBV4-2 and TRBJ2-1; TRBD2 matches 12 bases. The CDR3 sequence is 20 residues long. Per germline, CDR1 LGHNA and CDR2 YNFKEQ. The V gene end was trimmed by 0 bases and the J gene end by 15 bases; junction bases not matched to a gene: 24. CDR3 sequence: CASSQDLSSGGAREFFGWFF. The DNA of the CDR3 is TGTGCCAGCAGCCAAGATCTGTCTAGCGGGGGGGCAAGGGAATTCTTTGGGTGGTTCTTC.

There are a few counts of this clone. The chain carries TRBV10-3 and TRBJ2-2; a weak D match, TRBD2 (5 bases). CDR1 ENHRY and CDR2 SYGVKD come from the germline V gene. V lost 2 bases and J 4 bases, leaving 23 bases between the germline ends. The CDR3 covers 19 residues. CDR3 sequence: CAISEPELRRGYGTGELFF. The CDR3 DNA reads as TGTGCCATCAGTGAGCCCGAGTTGAGACGGGGTTACGGCACCGGGGAGCTGTTTTTT.

The chain links TRBV28 to TRBJ1-5, with D possibly being TRBD1 (6 bases). V lost 4 bases, J lost 1 base, and 20 bases lay in between. CDR1 MDHEN and CDR2 SYDVKM come from the germline V gene. The CDR3 length is 18 residues. Written as DNA, the CDR3 is TGTGCCAGCAGTTACGCAGGGGCGTGGGGAGCCAGCAATCAGCCCCAGCATTTT. Translating gives CASSYAGAWGASNQPQHF.

This clone was seen a handful of times. The chain combines TRBV7-8 with TRBJ1-2; D unclear. Trimming left V 2 bases short and J 6 bases short, with 7 bases between. From germline, CDR1 is SGHVS and CDR2 FQNEAQ. This CDR3 contains 12 residues. Written as DNA, the CDR3 is TGTGCCAGCAGCTTATACGCTAATGGCTACACCTTC. Translating it yields CASSLYANGYTF.

This clone has just one count. CDR3 DNA: TGTGCCAGCAGCTTAGGACAGGGGGGTGGCTACACCTTC. Protein product: CASSLGQGGGYTF. J is TRBJ1-2 and V is TRBV7-2, with 9 nucleotides matching TRBD1. V shed 1 base and J 7 bases; nucleotides not matched to a gene: 1. The V gene's germline CDR1 is SGHTA and CDR2 FQGNSA. There are 13 residues in the CDR3.

The chain uses TRBV19 and TRBJ2-3; 8 bases are shared with TRBD2. CDR1 and CDR2 from the germline V gene are LNHDA and SQIVND (reference sequence). The CDR3 sequence is 16 residues long. V lost 7 bases and J lost 5; bases outside the gene matches: 14. CDR3 sequence: CASTAQGLGPGDTQYF. For the CDR3, the DNA is TGTGCCAGTACCGCCCAGGGACTAGGGCCCGGAGATACGCAGTATTTT.

This clone was detected only a few times. The rearrangement links TRBV28 to TRBJ2-2; 8 positions match TRBD1. J lost 1 base, V lost 4 bases, and 5 bases had no gene match. The CDR3 loop spans 16 amino acids. Per the germline V gene, CDR1 is MDHEN and CDR2 is SYDVKM. The CDR3 here is CASSSPGTGNTGELFF. For the CDR3, the DNA is TGTGCCAGCAGTTCTCCCGGGACAGGGAACACCGGGGAGCTGTTTTTT.

This chain links TRBV11-2 with TRBJ2-5; 11 bases align to TRBD2. Unmatched junction bases numbered 9, after V lost 5 bases and J lost 7 bases. The CDR3 is 15 amino acids. CDR1 SGHAT and CDR2 FQNNGV come from the germline V gene. The CDR3 DNA follows: TGTGCCAGCAGCCAAATTAGCGGGGGGGCCGGGACCCAGTACTTC. Its translation is CASSQISGGAGTQYF.

This clone has more than one count but fewer than ten. J is TRBJ1-2 and V is TRBV5-6, with D possibly matching TRBD1 (6 bases). The V gene lost 3 bases and the J gene lost 0 bases, with 15 bases spanning the gap. Germline-derived CDR1 and CDR2 are SGHDT and YYEEEE. This CDR3 has 16 amino acids. CDR3 DNA sequence: TGTGCCAGCAGCTGGCCATACCAGGGGACTAACTATGGCTACACCTTC. Residues: CASSWPYQGTNYGYTF.

V usage is TRBV5-1 and J usage is TRBJ2-1; possibly TRBD2 for D (5 bases). Germline lookup yields CDR1 SGHRS and CDR2 YFSETQ. V gave up 4 bases and J gave up 9 bases, with 11 bases separating them. The CDR3 sequence is 12 residues long. The CDR3 here is CASSHPAGEQFF. In DNA form, the CDR3 reads TGCGCCAGCAGCCACCCCGCGGGTGAGCAGTTCTTC. Full variable domain (missing parts from reference TRBV5-1 and TRBJ2-1): KAGVTQTPRYLIKTRGQQVTLSCSPISGHRSVSWYQQTPGQGLQFLFEYFSETQRNKGNFPGRFSGRQFSNSRSEMNVSTLELGDSALYLCASSHPAGEQFFGPGTRLTVL.

The CDR3, as DNA: TGTGCCAGCAGCTCCGGACCTCGGGGGGCCAGCACAGATACGCAGTATTTT. This translates into CASSSGPRGASTDTQYF. The rearrangement links TRBV7-8 to TRBJ2-3, with D possibly matching TRBD2 (7 bases). The CDR3 runs to 17 residues. Trimming shortened V by 4 bases and J by 0 bases, and 17 bases separated the two germline ends. Germline-derived CDR1 and CDR2 are SGHVS and FQNEAQ.

The chain combines TRBV28 with TRBJ1-4, with TRBD1 identical over 9 bases. Unmatched junction bases numbered 11, after V lost 5 bases and J lost 7 bases. Germline CDR1 is MDHEN and CDR2 is SYDVKM. The CDR3 is 16 amino acids. The CDR3 DNA sequence: TGTGCCAGCAGTCCTCAACTACAGGGGGCCCGTGAAAAACTGTTTTTT. Residues: CASSPQLQGAREKLFF.

The rearrangement links TRBV4-3 to TRBJ2-1; the match to TRBD2 covers 10 bases. Germline assignment: CDR1 LGHNA and CDR2 YSLEER. Trimming cost V 3 bases and J 6 bases; bases outside gene matches: 5. The CDR3 is 15 residues long. CDR3 sequence reads: CASSQTSGLGNEQFF. In DNA form, the CDR3 reads TGCGCCAGCAGCCAGACTAGCGGGTTGGGCAATGAGCAGTTCTTC.

This chain connects TRBV28 to TRBJ1-3, with 8 bases identical to TRBD1. After removal of 6 bases from V and 4 bases from J, the junction contained 5 bases not matched to a gene. This CDR3 comprises 14 residues. In germline, CDR1 is MDHEN, CDR2 SYDVKM. This chain's CDR3 is CASSRQGSGNTIYF. The CDR3 DNA reads as TGTGCCAGCAGCCGACAGGGGTCCGGAAACACCATATATTTT.

Only a few counts were recorded for this clone. This chain joins TRBV6-1 and TRBJ1-1; perhaps TRBD1 as D (5 bases). The length of the CDR3 is 12 residues. Germline V CDR1 and CDR2: MNHNS, SASEGT. Trimming left V 2 bases short and J 8 bases short, with 9 bases between. CDR3 protein: CASSERQGEAFF. The CDR3 nucleotides read TGTGCCAGCAGTGAAAGGCAGGGAGAAGCTTTCTTT.

V gene TRBV6-4 combines with J gene TRBJ2-7; 10 nucleotides line up with TRBD2. Germline CDR1 and CDR2: MRHNA and SNTAGT. The CDR3 is 12 residues long. Germline trimming cut 10 bases from V and 5 bases from J; bases unmatched to any gene: 5. This CDR3 reads CAKAGGSNEQYV. CDR3 sequence (DNA): TGTGCCAAAGCGGGGGGGTCAAACGAGCAGTACGTC.

The V call is TRBV7-2, the J call TRBJ2-3; D is unclear. The CDR3 spans 17 residues. V dropped 5 bases and J dropped 2 bases, with 20 bases sitting between them. The germline gives CDR1 SGHTA, CDR2 FQGNSA. DNA for the CDR3: TGTGCCAGCAGCATAAGGTCCGGTAGAGGCTACACAGATACGCAGTATTTT. Translation: CASSIRSGRGYTDTQYF.

The CDR3 nucleotides read TGTGCCAGCAGCCAAACAGCCAAGGGCTACACCTTC. Residues: CASSQTAKGYTF. The rearrangement joins TRBV3-1 (or the pseudogene TRBV3-2) to TRBJ1-2; D remains unclear. Trimming pared 2 bases from V and 8 bases from J, leaving 9 bases between. CDR1 is LGHDT and CDR2 is YNNKEL in the germline V gene (reference sequence). The CDR3 length is 12 residues.